This T cell receptor beta chain appears in the sequencing data of a study of shared clonotypes between healthy human individuals. Whole-study context: Researchers assigned three CD4 naive, three CD4 memory, two CD8 naive and one CD8 memory plate to each donor.

Repertoires were generated with immunoSEQ multiplex PCR, while TCRdb's copy carries only in-frame clones and drops some. The sample lists about 960,000 clones, roughly 72% occurring once. This CDR3 has 15 amino acids. V was clipped by 3 bases and J by 5 bases, with 14 bases between them. The germline CDR1 and CDR2 sequences are SNHLY and FYNNEI. The rearrangement links TRBV2 to TRBJ1-5; no firm D call. The receptor was isolated from a young man in good health. Sequencing used memory CD4+ T cells sorted from blood. Indicated subset: CD45RA-negative fraction. The CDR3 DNA sequence: TGTGCCAGCAGTGACTCCGGGAGGGCAGATCAGCCCCAGCATTTT. This sequence encodes CASSDSGRADQPQHF. Full variable domain (remainder filled in from reference TRBV2 and TRBJ1-5): EPEVTQTPSHQVTQMGQEVILRCVPISNHLYFYWYRQILGQKVEFLVSFYNNEISEKSEIFDDQFSVERPDGSNFTLKIRSTKLEDSAMYFCASSDSGRADQPQHFGDGTRLSIL.